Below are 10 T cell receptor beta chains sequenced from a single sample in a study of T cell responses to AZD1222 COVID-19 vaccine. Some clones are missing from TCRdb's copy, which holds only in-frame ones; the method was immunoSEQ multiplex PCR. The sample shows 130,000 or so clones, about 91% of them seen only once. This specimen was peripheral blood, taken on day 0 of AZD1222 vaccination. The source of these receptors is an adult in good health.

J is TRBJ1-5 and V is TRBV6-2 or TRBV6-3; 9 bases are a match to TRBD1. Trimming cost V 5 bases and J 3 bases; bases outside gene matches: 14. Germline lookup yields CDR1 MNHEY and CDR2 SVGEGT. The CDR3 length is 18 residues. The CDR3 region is CASSPDDRGAIFNQPQHF. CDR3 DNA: TGTGCCAGCAGTCCGGATGACAGGGGGGCGATCTTCAATCAGCCCCAGCATTTT.

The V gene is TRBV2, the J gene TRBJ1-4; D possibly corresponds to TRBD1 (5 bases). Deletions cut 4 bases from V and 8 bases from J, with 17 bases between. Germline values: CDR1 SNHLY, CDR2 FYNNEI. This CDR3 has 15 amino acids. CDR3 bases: TGTGCCAGCAGTGGGGGACTAGGGTATATCGAAAAACTGTTTTTT. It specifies CASSGGLGYIEKLFF.

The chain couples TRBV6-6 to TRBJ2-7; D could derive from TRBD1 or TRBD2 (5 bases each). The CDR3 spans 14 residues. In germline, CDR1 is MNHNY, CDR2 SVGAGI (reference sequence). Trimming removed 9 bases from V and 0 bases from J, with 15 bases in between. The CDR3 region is CASRDPRSSYEQYV. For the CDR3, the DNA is TGTGCCAGTCGGGACCCTAGGAGCTCCTACGAGCAGTACGTC.

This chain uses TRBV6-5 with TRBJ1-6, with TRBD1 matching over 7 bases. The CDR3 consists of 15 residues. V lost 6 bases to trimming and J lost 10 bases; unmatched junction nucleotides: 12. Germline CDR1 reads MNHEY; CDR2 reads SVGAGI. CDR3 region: CASRLEGAGWSPLHF. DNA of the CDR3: TGTGCCAGCAGGCTCGAGGGGGCCGGTTGGTCACCCCTCCACTTT.

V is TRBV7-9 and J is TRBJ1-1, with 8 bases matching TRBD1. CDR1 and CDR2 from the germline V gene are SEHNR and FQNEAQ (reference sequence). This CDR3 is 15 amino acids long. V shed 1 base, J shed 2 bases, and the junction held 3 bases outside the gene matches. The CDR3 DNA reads TGTGCCAGCAGCTTAGGTACAGGGGGTAACACTGAAGCTTTCTTT. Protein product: CASSLGTGGNTEAFF. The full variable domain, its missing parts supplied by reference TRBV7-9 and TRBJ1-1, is DTGVSQNPRHKITKRGQNVTFRCDPISEHNRLYWYRQTLGQGPEFLTYFQNEAQLEKSRLLSDRFSAERPKGSFSTLEIQRTEQGDSAMYLCASSLGTGGNTEAFFGQGTRLTVV.

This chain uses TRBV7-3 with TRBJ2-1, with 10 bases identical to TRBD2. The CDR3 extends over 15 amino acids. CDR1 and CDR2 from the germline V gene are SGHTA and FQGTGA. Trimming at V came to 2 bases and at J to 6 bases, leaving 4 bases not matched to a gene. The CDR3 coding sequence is TGTGCCAGCAGCTTACGCCTAGCGGGAGTCAATGAGCAGTTCTTC. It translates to CASSLRLAGVNEQFF.

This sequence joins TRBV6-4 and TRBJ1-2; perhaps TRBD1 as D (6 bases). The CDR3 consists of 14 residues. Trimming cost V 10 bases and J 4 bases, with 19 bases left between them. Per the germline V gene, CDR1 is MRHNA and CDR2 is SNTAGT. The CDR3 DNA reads TGTGCCACCGTTCTCTGGACAGAACCCTATGGCTACACCTTC. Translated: CATVLWTEPYGYTF.

The CDR3 nucleotides are TGTGCCAGCAGCGGCGGGTCCGGCCGCGAGCAGTACTTC. It encodes CASSGGSGREQYF. The chain carries TRBV5-4 and TRBJ2-7, with D perhaps TRBD2 (5 bases). Germline-derived CDR1 and CDR2 are SGHNT and YYREEE (reference sequence). With 4 bases removed from V and 6 bases from J, the gap between germline ends came to 14 bases. The CDR3 runs 13 residues.

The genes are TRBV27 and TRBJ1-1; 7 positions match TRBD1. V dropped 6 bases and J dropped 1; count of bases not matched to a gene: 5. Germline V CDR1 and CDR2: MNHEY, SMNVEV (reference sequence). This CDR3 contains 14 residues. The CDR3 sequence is CASRFRQGNTEAFF. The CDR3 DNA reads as TGTGCCAGCAGATTCAGACAGGGGAACACTGAAGCTTTCTTT.

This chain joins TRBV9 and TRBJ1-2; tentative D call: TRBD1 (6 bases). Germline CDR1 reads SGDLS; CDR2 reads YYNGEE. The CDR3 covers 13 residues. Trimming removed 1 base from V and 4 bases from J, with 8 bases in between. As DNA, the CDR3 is TGTGCCAGCAGCGTACAGGGGACCTATGGCTACACCTTC. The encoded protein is CASSVQGTYGYTF.